This is a list of T cell receptor beta chains from one sample in a study of shared clonotypes between healthy human individuals. TCRdb's table, derived via immunoSEQ multiplex PCR, lists solely in-frame clones and lacks some. The sample lists about 2.2 million clones; approximately 94% were seen once. Sequenced input: naive CD8+ T cells from PBMCs. The source is a man aged 18 to 30 in good health. Some clones in this sample may be carry-over from other donors' samples. Both conserved end residues are trimmed from each CDR3.

V,CDR3
TRBV11-2,ASSTGTSSYEQY
TRBV6-5,ASSPYRGGYEQY
TRBV25-1,ASSDRGGYRGYT
TRBV6-1,ASSEGLAGGIYEQY
TRBV19,ASSIGGETYEQY
TRBV13,ASSSRLADYEQY
TRBV9,ASSGWDSSYEQY
TRBV19,ASSPLRTKWTAVTGELF
TRBV10-3,AIRDRGDYTIY
TRBV28,ASRERENLREQF
TRBV19,ASSIALAGALNEQF